The clone carrying this TCR beta chain was observed a few times. The data originate from a study of blood T cell repertoires in COVID-19. The repertoire was sequenced with immunoSEQ multiplex PCR; TCRdb's copy has only in-frame clones and lacks some. The data show some 210,000 clones, with 83% seen just once and roughly 2.8% held by the top ten. This sequence was found in a man aged 50-59 years with active or convalescent COVID-19. The sample comprised peripheral blood.

This CDR3 is CASSSPRGGLGNQPQHF. For the CDR3, the DNA is TGTGCCAGCAGCTCCCCCCGAGGAGGTCTTGGCAATCAGCCCCAGCATTTT. J is TRBJ1-5 and V is TRBV7-2; D remains ambiguous. The CDR3 covers 17 residues. Germline lookup yields CDR1 SGHTA and CDR2 FQGNSA. The V end was cut by 4 bases, the J end by 2 bases, with 18 bases between.